The text below deals with one TCR beta chain. Clones were sequenced by immunoSEQ multiplex PCR, and TCRdb holds only the in-frame ones, with some missing. The repertoire holds some 200,000 clones, with 70% as singletons. These data are taken from a study of cytotoxic CD8 clonotypes in ibrutinib-treated CLL. CDR1 is SGHRS and CDR2 is YFSETQ in the germline V gene. The V and J ends lost 4 bases and 6 bases respectively, with 13 bases between them. This CDR3 spans 13 amino acids. The starting material was PBMCs, obtained after 12 months of ibrutinib treatment. The rearrangement links TRBV5-1 to TRBJ1-1; D might be TRBD1 (5 bases). The clonotype originates from a human donor with chronic lymphocytic leukemia. CDR3 amino acids: CASSPPSGAEAFF. The CDR3 bases are TGCGCCAGCAGCCCCCCCTCGGGGGCTGAAGCTTTCTTT.